What follows are 23 T cell receptor beta chains derived from one specimen sequenced in a study of blood T cell repertoires in COVID-19. Sequencing used immunoSEQ multiplex PCR; TCRdb keeps in-frame clones, though not all of them. The table records 66,000 or so clones, 70% to 90% of them present only once. The sequenced material came from peripheral blood. These receptors all come from a middle-aged man with active COVID-19.

The V and J genes are TRBV2 and TRBJ2-7; 7 bases are shared with TRBD1. Germline CDR1 and CDR2: SNHLY and FYNNEI. J lost 4 bases, V lost 5 bases, and 5 bases had no gene match. The CDR3 runs 13 residues. For the CDR3, the DNA is TGTGCCAGCAGTCAAGGGGGCAGATACGAGCAGTACTTC. Translating gives CASSQGGRYEQYF. The whole variable domain, filled in from reference TRBV2 and TRBJ2-7, reads EPEVTQTPSHQVTQMGQEVILRCVPISNHLYFYWYRQILGQKVEFLVSFYNNEISEKSEIFDDQFSVERPDGSNFTLKIRSTKLEDSAMYFCASSQGGRYEQYFGPGTRLTVT.

This clone appeared once. The chain is built from TRBV6-5 and TRBJ2-5; possible D gene TRBD1, 5 bases. Germline lookup yields CDR1 MNHEY and CDR2 SVGAGI. The V and J ends lost 7 bases and 5 bases respectively, with 14 bases between them. The CDR3 covers 13 residues. Here the CDR3 reads CASTHGAMETQYF. The CDR3 nucleotides are TGTGCCAGCACCCATGGGGCAATGGAGACCCAGTACTTC.

Comment on this clone: A read error may account for a junction end that differs from germline. The chain carries TRBV12-3 or TRBV12-4 and TRBJ1-2; possible D gene TRBD1, 5 bases. The CDR3 spans 11 residues. DNA of the CDR3: TGTGCCAGCAGTTTAGTGGCGGGACTGTCCTTC. It encodes CASSLVAGLSF.

The V call is TRBV7-8, the J call TRBJ2-3, with TRBD2 as a possible D gene (7 bases). Germline CDR1 is SGHVS and CDR2 is FQNEAQ. This CDR3 region has 15 residues. The germline V and J ends were trimmed by 6 bases and 1 base, with 14 bases remaining between them. The CDR3, as DNA: TGTGCCAGCAGAAAGAGGGGGGGAGGCACAGATACGCAGTATTTT. Amino acids: CASRKRGGGTDTQYF.

The rearrangement links TRBV7-8 to TRBJ2-2; 9 bases align to TRBD2. This CDR3 region has 16 residues. Germline CDR1 reads SGHVS; CDR2 reads FQNEAQ. J lost 7 bases, V lost 0 bases, and 6 bases had no gene match. CDR3 sequence: CASSLAASGTGGELFF. DNA of the CDR3: TGTGCCAGCAGCTTAGCGGCTAGCGGGACGGGCGGGGAGCTGTTTTTT.

The V call is TRBV2, the J call TRBJ2-2; no firm D call. Trimming removed 8 bases from V and 4 bases from J, with 11 bases in between. The CDR3 length is 13 residues. Per the germline V gene, CDR1 is SNHLY and CDR2 is FYNNEI. The CDR3 here is CASVHQATGELFF. The CDR3 region has the DNA TGTGCCAGCGTGCACCAGGCCACCGGGGAGCTGTTTTTT.

The chain joins TRBV2 to TRBJ2-3, with 11 positions matching TRBD1. The germline CDR1 and CDR2 sequences are SNHLY and FYNNEI. CDR3 length: 17 amino acids. Trimming at V came to 1 base and at J to 4 bases, leaving 7 bases not matched to a gene. CDR3 in amino acids: CASSEVGWTGGADTQYF. The CDR3 coding sequence is TGTGCCAGCAGTGAAGTCGGCTGGACAGGGGGCGCAGATACGCAGTATTTT. The entire variable domain, with the rest obtained from reference TRBV2 and TRBJ2-3, is as follows: EPEVTQTPSHQVTQMGQEVILRCVPISNHLYFYWYRQILGQKVEFLVSFYNNEISEKSEIFDDQFSVERPDGSNFTLKIRSTKLEDSAMYFCASSEVGWTGGADTQYFGPGTRLTVL.

This clone has just one count. This chain links TRBV9 with TRBJ2-5; perhaps TRBD1 as D (6 bases). CDR3 size: 15 residues. Trimming took 0 bases from V and 2 from J, leaving 11 bases between them. Germline V gene sequence: CDR1 SGDLS, CDR2 YYNGEE. In DNA form, the CDR3 reads TGTGCCAGCAGCGTAGGGACAGTCTCTCAAGAGACCCAGTACTTC. Its protein product is CASSVGTVSQETQYF.

This clone was detected only once. The V gene is TRBV6-5, the J gene TRBJ1-4; 8 bases are a match to TRBD1. Germline V lookup: CDR1 MNHEY, CDR2 SVGAGI. The V and J ends lost 5 bases and 8 bases, in that order; junction bases with no gene match: 10. CDR3 size: 15 residues. CDR3 bases: TGTGCCAGCAGTCCTGAGCGCAGGGGGCGGGAAAAACTGTTTTTT. It yields the protein CASSPERRGREKLFF.

The CDR3 region is CASSLGQTGANVLTF. The CDR3 nucleotides are TGTGCCAGCAGCTTAGGACAAACTGGGGCCAACGTCCTGACTTTC. The chain links TRBV7-2 to TRBJ2-6; D not resolved. V lost 1 base and J 2 bases, leaving 6 bases between the germline ends. The CDR3 contains 15 residues. CDR1 and CDR2 (germline): SGHTA, FQGNSA.

This chain uses TRBV3-1 (or the pseudogene TRBV3-2) with TRBJ2-6; the match to TRBD1 covers 8 bases. This CDR3 spans 16 amino acids. Unmatched junction bases numbered 2, after V lost 1 base and J lost 3 bases. Germline V CDR1 and CDR2: LGHDT, YNNKEL (reference sequence). CDR3 loop: CASSQGQGFGANVLTF. CDR3 sequence (DNA): TGTGCCAGCAGCCAAGGACAGGGGTTTGGGGCCAACGTCCTGACTTTC.

The V call is TRBV5-6, the J call TRBJ2-3, with 12 bases fitting TRBD2. V trimming: 0 bases; J trimming: 5 bases; junction bases outside the gene matches: 1. The CDR3 sequence is 15 residues long. The germline gives CDR1 SGHDT, CDR2 YYEEEE. The CDR3 sequence: CASSLASGGVDTQYF. CDR3 DNA sequence: TGTGCCAGCAGCTTGGCTAGCGGGGGGGTAGATACGCAGTATTTT. Full variable domain (remainder filled in from reference TRBV5-6 and TRBJ2-3): DAGVTQSPTHLIKTRGQQVTLRCSPKSGHDTVSWYQQALGQGPQFIFQYYEEEERQRGNFPDRFSGHQFPNYSSELNVNALLLGDSALYLCASSLASGGVDTQYFGPGTRLTVL.

The chain has TRBV3-1 (or the pseudogene TRBV3-2) and TRBJ2-3; 10 bases fit TRBD2. This CDR3 is built from 19 residues. V shed 0 bases and J 0 bases; nucleotides not matched to a gene: 9. Germline lookup yields CDR1 LGHDT and CDR2 YNNKEL (reference sequence). The CDR3 region is CASSQDRGLAVRSTDTQYF. The CDR3 DNA is TGTGCCAGCAGCCAAGATCGTGGACTAGCGGTGAGAAGCACAGATACGCAGTATTTT.

Only one count was recorded for this clone. This chain links TRBV19 with TRBJ2-4; D might be TRBD2 (6 bases). Trimming pared 5 bases from V and 1 base from J, leaving 12 bases between. CDR1 and CDR2 (germline): LNHDA, SQIVND (reference sequence). This CDR3 is 15 amino acids long. The CDR3 spells CASSPGLLAKNIQYF. CDR3 in DNA: TGTGCCAGTAGTCCTGGACTACTCGCCAAAAACATTCAGTACTTC.

Here the CDR3 DNA reads TGCGCCAGCAGCGTAGGGACAGAAGACACAGATACGCAGTATTTT. This translates into CASSVGTEDTDTQYF. The rearrangement joins TRBV5-1 to TRBJ2-3, with 7 bases lining up with TRBD1. V trimming: 4 bases; J trimming: 2 bases; junction bases outside the gene matches: 7. CDR3 length: 15 residues. Per the germline V gene, CDR1 is SGHRS and CDR2 is YFSETQ.

In this sample, this clone turned up a few times. The chain recombines TRBV6-1 with TRBJ1-2; the D gene is possibly TRBD1 (6 bases). Germline CDR1 and CDR2: MNHNS and SASEGT. The CDR3 consists of 15 residues. The ends were cut back, 2 bases at V and 4 bases at J, with 14 bases in the middle. This chain's CDR3 is CASSEPLRGSYGYTF. Here the CDR3 DNA reads TGTGCCAGCAGTGAACCTCTCAGGGGTTCCTATGGCTACACCTTC.

The CDR3 DNA is TGTGCCAGCAGTGAAGTGAGGACAGCCTACAATGAGCAGTTCTTC. It encodes CASSEVRTAYNEQFF. The rearrangement links TRBV6-1 to TRBJ2-1; possibly TRBD1 for D (6 bases). The CDR3 loop spans 15 amino acids. Per germline, CDR1 MNHNS and CDR2 SASEGT. Trimming shortened V by 1 base and J by 2 bases, and 9 bases separated the two germline ends.

The chain employs TRBV18 and TRBJ1-2; D is ambiguous. Trimming pared 0 bases from V and 2 bases from J, leaving 7 bases between. Germline V gene sequence: CDR1 KGHSH, CDR2 LQKENI. The length of the CDR3 is 14 residues. The CDR3 loop is CASSPPTGNYGYTF. Here the CDR3 DNA reads TGTGCCAGCTCACCACCCACCGGGAACTATGGCTACACCTTC.

The chain combines TRBV11-3 with TRBJ2-1, with 7 nucleotides matching TRBD2. Per germline, CDR1 SGHNT and CDR2 YENEEA. The CDR3 contains 14 residues. V was pared by 1 base and J by 8 bases, with 5 bases of the junction left unmatched. The CDR3 DNA reads TGTGCCAGCAGCTTAGTCCGAGCGGGATATGAGCAGTTCTTC. Translating it yields CASSLVRAGYEQFF.

This clone has only one observation. The chain employs TRBV4-2 and TRBJ2-7, with 8 positions matching TRBD2. From germline, CDR1 is LGHNA and CDR2 YNFKEQ. The CDR3 loop spans 15 amino acids. V gave up 1 base and J gave up 2 bases; unmatched junction bases: 4. The CDR3 DNA sequence: TGTGCCAGCAGCCAAGCAGGCGGGGGGACCTACGAGCAGTACTTC. Protein product: CASSQAGGGTYEQYF.

This clone was seen once. This chain's CDR3 is CASSPSPGGSSEQFF. CDR3 sequence (DNA): TGTGCCAGCTCACCGAGTCCAGGGGGCTCGAGTGAGCAGTTCTTC. The chain combines TRBV18 with TRBJ2-1; TRBD1 agrees at 8 bases. Germline trimming cut 3 bases from V and 9 bases from J; bases unmatched to any gene: 10. CDR1 KGHSH and CDR2 LQKENI come from the germline V gene. The length of the CDR3 is 15 residues.

The chain is built from TRBV25-1 and TRBJ2-5; 14 bases align to TRBD2. This CDR3 region has 15 residues. J gave up 5 bases and V 4 bases, and 3 bases lay outside the gene matches. Germline CDR1 MGHDK, CDR2 SYGVNS. The CDR3: CASSAGLAGVETQYF. The CDR3 DNA reads TGTGCCAGCAGTGCGGGACTAGCGGGAGTGGAGACCCAGTACTTC.

The chain employs TRBV7-6 and TRBJ2-7; D is perhaps TRBD1 (6 bases). The V end was cut by 1 base, the J end by 3 bases, with 10 bases between. The CDR3 consists of 14 residues. The germline gives CDR1 SGHVS, CDR2 FNYEAQ. This CDR3 is CASSLDAGDYEQYF. The CDR3 region has the DNA TGTGCCAGCAGCTTAGACGCAGGGGACTACGAGCAGTACTTC.